This T cell receptor beta chain was captured in a study of memory CD4+ T cells and cytomegalovirus serostatus. Overall study findings and caveats: Each of approximately 73 CMV-associated TCRbeta sequences occurred in one to five individuals.

As regards this clone: Its antigen is unknown.

Using immunoSEQ multiplex PCR, the repertoire was profiled, and TCRdb retains in-frame clones only, with some absent. Here the sample spans some 95,000 clones, over 70% being singletons. CDR1 and CDR2 (germline): GTSNPN, SVGIG (reference sequence). CDR3 length: 13 residues. V gave up 4 bases and J gave up 4 bases; unmatched junction bases: 6. The sort gate was single viable CD3+CD4+CD8-CD45RO+ cells for memory CD4+ T cells. What was sequenced was memory CD4+ T cells from blood. V usage is TRBV30 and J usage is TRBJ2-7, with 8 bases aligning to TRBD1. The source is an adult in good health and CMV-seropositive. This CDR3 reads CAWKFTGGYEQYF. DNA for the CDR3: TGTGCCTGGAAATTCACAGGGGGTTACGAGCAGTACTTC.